Shown below are 18 T cell receptor beta chains from a single sample sequenced in a study of OX40 agonist ivuxolimab in advanced cancers. Only in-frame clones appear in the TCRdb table, and some are missing; sequencing was by immunoSEQ multiplex PCR. In the table there are about 49,000 clones, around 85% of which are singletons. This material consisted of CD4+ or CD8+ T cells sorted from blood, taken in a trial of the OX40 agonist ivuxolimab. The receptors come from an adult with an advanced solid tumor such as melanoma, head and neck, liver or kidney cancer.

The J gene is TRBJ1-2, the V gene TRBV5-4; 7 bases map to TRBD1. With 3 bases clipped from V and 3 bases from J, the junction kept 5 bases outside the gene matches. The length of the CDR3 is 14 residues. Germline V gene data show CDR1 as SGHNT and CDR2 as YYREEE (reference sequence). The CDR3 region is CASSSTGYDYGYTF. CDR3 bases: TGTGCCAGCAGCTCGACAGGGTATGACTATGGCTACACCTTC.

The chain uses TRBV10-3 and TRBJ2-1, with D possibly called TRBD1 or TRBD2 (6 bases each). Per the germline V gene, CDR1 is ENHRY and CDR2 is SYGVKD. V shed 3 bases and J shed 12 bases, with 15 bases lying between them. The CDR3 extends over 13 amino acids. This CDR3 reads CAISEEGGPGQFF. The CDR3 DNA reads as TGTGCCATCAGTGAAGAGGGGGGCCCGGGGCAGTTCTTC.

The chain recombines TRBV4-3 with TRBJ2-3, with 13 bases that match TRBD2. The CDR3 runs to 18 residues. V dropped 0 bases and J dropped 2; count of bases not matched to a gene: 5. Germline CDR1 reads LGHNA; CDR2 reads YSLEER. The CDR3 loop reads CASSQDLLAGGSTDTQYF. The CDR3 nucleotides are TGCGCCAGCAGCCAAGACCTACTAGCGGGGGGGTCCACAGATACGCAGTATTTT.

The chain is built from TRBV9 and TRBJ2-3; 9 nucleotides align to TRBD1. Germline CDR1 SGDLS, CDR2 YYNGEE. With V trimmed by 4 bases and J by 1 base, 4 bases remained unmatched. The CDR3 is 15 amino acids. The CDR3 nucleotides are TGTGCCAGCAGCATCGGGACAGGGCGCACAGATACGCAGTATTTT. Translating gives CASSIGTGRTDTQYF. Supplemented by reference TRBV9 and TRBJ2-3, the full variable domain reads DSGVTQTPKHLITATGQRVTLRCSPRSGDLSVYWYQQSLDQGLQFLIQYYNGEERAKGNILERFSAQQFPDLHSELNLSSLELGDSALYFCASSIGTGRTDTQYFGPGTRLTVL.

The J gene is TRBJ1-3, the V gene TRBV7-6, with D hard to call. V was trimmed by 5 bases and J by 4 bases, leaving 15 bases between them. This CDR3 comprises 15 residues. CDR1 is SGHVS and CDR2 is FNYEAQ in the germline V gene. CDR3 residues: CASSAGEGYGNTIYF. CDR3 nucleotides: TGTGCCAGCAGCGCCGGGGAGGGTTACGGAAACACCATATATTTT.

The chain employs TRBV7-2 and TRBJ2-3; perhaps TRBD2 as D (5 bases). Germline CDR1 SGHTA, CDR2 FQGNSA. This CDR3 is built from 11 residues. V dropped 5 bases and J dropped 5 bases, with 5 bases sitting between them. The CDR3 DNA reads TGTGCCAGCAGCCGGGGAGATACGCAGTATTTT. It codes for CASSRGDTQYF.

This clone was picked up a small number of times. The rearrangement uses TRBV10-3 and TRBJ2-7; unclear D gene. The CDR3 has 13 residues. V was shortened by 2 bases and J by 0 bases, with 5 bases between the two germline ends. The germline gives CDR1 ENHRY, CDR2 SYGVKD. CDR3 amino acids: CAISEDISYEQYV. CDR3 DNA sequence: TGTGCCATCAGTGAGGACATCTCCTACGAGCAGTACGTC.

In DNA, the CDR3 is TGTGCCAGCAGCGCCTCCGGGACATACTATGGCTACACCTTC. It specifies CASSASGTYYGYTF. This chain links TRBV9 with TRBJ1-2; weak D call: TRBD1 (6 bases). The V and J ends lost 3 bases and 3 bases respectively, with 12 bases between them. Germline-derived CDR1 and CDR2 are SGDLS and YYNGEE. The CDR3 totals 14 residues.

Comments on this clone: The germline gene is not matched at one end of the junction; a read error may be the cause. The chain is built from TRBV7-9 and TRBJ2-1; possible D gene TRBD2, 5 bases. This CDR3 contains 9 residues. The V gene's germline CDR1 is SEHNR and CDR2 FQNEAQ (reference sequence). This CDR3 is CASSLIALF. DNA of the CDR3: TGTGCCAGCAGCTTAATAGCGCTCTTC.

The chain couples TRBV4-1 to TRBJ2-7, with 8 bases lining up with TRBD1. The CDR3 has 15 residues. Germline values: CDR1 MGHRA, CDR2 YSYEKL. V shed 0 bases and J 4 bases; nucleotides not matched to a gene: 5. The CDR3 is CASSQESGGTYEQYF. The CDR3 nucleotides read TGCGCCAGCAGCCAAGAATCAGGGGGCACATACGAGCAGTACTTC.

The gene calls are TRBV5-1 and TRBJ2-1; unclear D gene. The CDR3 sequence is 12 residues long. V gave up 0 bases and J gave up 8 bases, with 6 bases separating them. The germline V gene has CDR1 SGHRS and CDR2 YFSETQ. CDR3 amino acids: CASSLVEDEQFF. The DNA for the CDR3 is TGCGCCAGCAGCTTGGTTGAAGATGAGCAGTTCTTC.

The rearrangement uses TRBV29-1 and TRBJ2-5, with TRBD2 matching 10 bases. Germline values: CDR1 SQVTM, CDR2 ANQGSEA. The CDR3 is 14 amino acids. The J segment lost 1 base and the V segment lost 2 bases, leaving 1 base of the junction unmatched. The CDR3 protein is CSVELAGAQETQYF. The CDR3 coding sequence is TGCAGCGTTGAACTAGCGGGGGCCCAAGAGACCCAGTACTTC.

V gene TRBV11-1 combines with J gene TRBJ2-3; D remains ambiguous. This CDR3 region has 13 residues. CDR1 is SGHAT, CDR2 FQDESV, per germline (reference sequence). Trimming removed 2 bases from V and 5 bases from J, with 8 bases in between. CDR3 sequence (DNA): TGTGCCAGCAGCTTAATATCAGGAGATACGCAGTATTTT. Encoded protein: CASSLISGDTQYF.

This chain connects TRBV10-3 to TRBJ2-7, with 9 bases identical to TRBD2. CDR1 is ENHRY and CDR2 is SYGVKD in the germline V gene. The CDR3 sequence is 14 residues long. Trimming removed 3 bases from V and 6 bases from J; junction bases left unmatched: 6. CDR3 nucleotides: TGTGCCATCAGTGACAAGCGGGGGGTCTCCGAGCAGTACTTC. Its translation is CAISDKRGVSEQYF.

The chain recombines TRBV28 with TRBJ2-7, with D maybe TRBD2 (5 bases). V gave up 7 bases and J gave up 2 bases, with 18 bases separating them. Germline assignment: CDR1 MDHEN and CDR2 SYDVKM. The length of the CDR3 is 15 residues. The CDR3 spells CASTDGRGGPYEQYV. The CDR3 DNA reads TGTGCCAGCACAGATGGACGGGGTGGGCCCTACGAGCAGTACGTC.

This chain joins TRBV9 and TRBJ2-1; D is undetermined. The V and J ends lost 0 bases and 6 bases respectively, with 7 bases between them. Germline V gene lookup returns CDR1 SGDLS and CDR2 YYNGEE. The CDR3 contains 13 residues. Here the CDR3 reads CASSVVPTNEQFF. Here the CDR3 DNA reads TGTGCCAGCAGCGTAGTTCCCACCAATGAGCAGTTCTTC.

CDR3 loop: CASTLGGEAFF. The CDR3 DNA sequence: TGTGCCAGTACCTTGGGAGGGGAAGCTTTCTTT. This chain connects TRBV19 to TRBJ1-1; D call uncertain. The CDR3 runs to 11 residues. The V gene's germline CDR1 is LNHDA and CDR2 SQIVND (reference sequence). Trimming shortened V by 7 bases and J by 8 bases, and 11 bases separated the two germline ends. The variable domain in full, with the rest retrieved from reference TRBV19 and TRBJ1-1, is DGGITQSPKYLFRKEGQNVTLSCEQNLNHDAMYWYRQDPGQGLRLIYYSQIVNDFQKGDIAEGYSVSREKKESFPLTVTSAQKNPTAFYLCASTLGGEAFFGQGTRLTVV.

The genes are TRBV5-8 and TRBJ1-1, with no clear D. The V gene's germline CDR1 is SGHTS and CDR2 YDEGEE. The CDR3 runs to 12 residues. The V gene lost 1 base and the J gene lost 0 bases, with 1 base spanning the gap. The CDR3 protein is CASSLMNTEAFF. CDR3 nucleotide sequence: TGTGCCAGCAGCTTGATGAACACTGAAGCTTTCTTT.